Below are 15 T cell receptor beta chains sequenced from a single sample in a study of T cell changes during pregnancy in multiple sclerosis. Using immunoSEQ multiplex PCR, the repertoire was profiled, and TCRdb retains in-frame clones only, with some absent. The repertoire consists of about 36,000 clones, with about nine tenths occurring once and the leading ten covering about 0.45%. The input for sequencing was CD4+ T cells from peripheral blood mononuclear cells, taken in the second trimester of pregnancy. The receptors were sampled from a female donor in good health, enrolled as a control in a pregnancy study.

The chain has TRBV5-1 and TRBJ2-7; a possible D gene is TRBD1 (6 bases). Trimming pared 1 base from V and 9 bases from J, leaving 17 bases between. The V gene's germline CDR1 is SGHRS and CDR2 YFSETQ. The CDR3 runs to 14 residues. The CDR3 DNA reads TGCGCCAGCAGCTTGTCACAGGGAGTGGTAGGGCAGTACTTC. It codes for CASSLSQGVVGQYF.

This clone was seen once. The chain has TRBV6-1 and TRBJ2-7, with 7 positions matching TRBD1. V shed 4 bases, J shed 3 bases, and the junction held 6 bases outside the gene matches. There are 14 residues in the CDR3. Germline lookup yields CDR1 MNHNS and CDR2 SASEGT. This chain's CDR3 is CASSAQGGYYEQYF. CDR3 in DNA: TGTGCCAGCAGTGCTCAAGGGGGCTACTACGAGCAGTACTTC.

The chain joins TRBV7-9 to TRBJ1-1; a possible D gene is TRBD1 (6 bases). Germline CDR1 and CDR2: SEHNR and FQNEAQ (reference sequence). The CDR3 covers 14 residues. Trimming removed 5 bases from V and 4 bases from J, with 14 bases in between. Written as DNA, the CDR3 is TGTGCCAGCAGCGGGGGGGGCGTCCTCACTGAAGCTTTCTTT. This codes for CASSGGGVLTEAFF.

The chain uses TRBV14 and TRBJ2-3; D not resolved. Deletions cut 2 bases from V and 8 bases from J, with 5 bases between. CDR1 and CDR2 from the germline V gene are SGHDN and FVKESK. CDR3 length: 11 residues. The CDR3 nucleotides are TGTGCCAGCAGCCAACTAGGTACGCAGTATTTT. This gives the protein CASSQLGTQYF.

This clone was observed once. The chain carries TRBV9 and TRBJ1-5; D ambiguous. V was clipped by 4 bases and J by 3 bases, with 14 bases between them. From germline, CDR1 is SGDLS and CDR2 YYNGEE. This CDR3 is built from 15 residues. The CDR3 here is CASSPLGDVNQPQHF. DNA for the CDR3: TGTGCCAGCAGCCCGCTCGGAGACGTCAATCAGCCCCAGCATTTT.

V gene TRBV6-6 combines with J gene TRBJ1-1; possibly TRBD1 for D (5 bases). V was trimmed by 6 bases and J by 3 bases, leaving 11 bases between them. This CDR3 comprises 13 residues. CDR1 and CDR2 from the germline V gene are MNHNY and SVGAGI (reference sequence). CDR3 region: CASSTGGDTEAFF. As DNA, the CDR3 is TGTGCCAGCAGCACCGGGGGAGACACTGAAGCTTTCTTT.

The chain uses TRBV28 and TRBJ1-5; D unclear. This CDR3 spans 15 amino acids. V lost 6 bases and J lost 3, with 15 bases in between. Germline V gene lookup returns CDR1 MDHEN and CDR2 SYDVKM. The CDR3 DNA reads as TGTGCCAGCAGCCTCCCTGAGACATACAATCAGCCCCAGCATTTT. Its translation: CASSLPETYNQPQHF.

This sequence joins TRBV18 and TRBJ2-7, with D perhaps matching TRBD2 (5 bases). Germline CDR1 reads KGHSH; CDR2 reads LQKENI. V was shortened by 3 bases and J by 2 bases, with 5 bases between the two germline ends. This CDR3 comprises 12 residues. The CDR3 region has the DNA TGTGCCAGCTCACCGGGAGCCTACGAGCAGTACTTC. Protein product: CASSPGAYEQYF.

The genes are TRBV11-1 and TRBJ1-4; possible D gene TRBD1, 6 bases. CDR3 length: 14 amino acids. The germline CDR1 and CDR2 sequences are SGHAT and FQDESV (reference sequence). V was shortened by 5 bases and J by 8 bases, with 15 bases between the two germline ends. The CDR3 coding sequence is TGTGCCAGCAGCCCTCCAGGGGTGAAGGAAAAACTGTTTTTT. Its translation is CASSPPGVKEKLFF.

This clone was seen a single time. J is TRBJ2-7 and V is TRBV6-5, with D possibly matching TRBD2 (6 bases). From germline, CDR1 is MNHEY and CDR2 SVGAGI. This CDR3 is built from 14 residues. V lost 5 bases and J lost 3, with 14 bases in between. Here the CDR3 reads CASSPWDFVYEQYF. Written as DNA, the CDR3 is TGTGCCAGCAGTCCTTGGGACTTCGTCTACGAGCAGTACTTC.

The V and J genes are TRBV7-9 and TRBJ2-1; 11 nucleotides align to TRBD2. V lost 1 base and J lost 13; bases outside the gene matches: 15. The germline V gene encodes CDR1 SEHNR and CDR2 FQNEAQ (reference sequence). This CDR3 has 17 residues. In DNA form, the CDR3 reads TGTGCCAGCAGCTTAGAGTTTAGCGGGAGGGCGGTTCTTCCCCAGTTCTTC. This sequence encodes CASSLEFSGRAVLPQFF.

The CDR3 reads CASKESGGDTQYF. The CDR3 DNA reads as TGCGCCAGCAAAGAATCCGGAGGGGATACGCAGTATTTT. The chain combines TRBV5-1 with TRBJ2-3; maybe TRBD2 (6 bases). V lost 6 bases and J 6 bases, leaving 14 bases between the germline ends. CDR3 length: 13 residues. The germline CDR1 and CDR2 sequences are SGHRS and YFSETQ.

V and J are TRBV2 and TRBJ1-4; D unresolved. The CDR3 has 13 amino acids. Germline CDR1 and CDR2: SNHLY and FYNNEI. The V end lost 1 base, the J end lost 8 bases, and 8 bases lay between the germline ends. CDR3 sequence (DNA): TGTGCCAGCAGTGAAGTAGTATGGGAAAAACTGTTTTTT. This sequence encodes CASSEVVWEKLFF.

The gene calls are TRBV7-8 and TRBJ2-1; 7 bases map to TRBD2. This CDR3 has 15 residues. With V trimmed by 3 bases and J by 2 bases, 4 bases remained unmatched. The germline gives CDR1 SGHVS, CDR2 FQNEAQ. The CDR3 spells CASSFWEGPYNEQFF. The DNA for the CDR3 is TGTGCCAGCAGCTTTTGGGAGGGCCCCTACAATGAGCAGTTCTTC. The whole variable domain, remainder taken from reference TRBV7-8 and TRBJ2-1, is GAGVSQSPRYKVAKRGQDVALRCDPISGHVSLFWYQQALGQGPEFLTYFQNEAQLDKSGLPSDRFFAERPEGSVSTLKIQRTQQEDSAVYLCASSFWEGPYNEQFFGPGTRLTVL.

This chain links TRBV9 with TRBJ2-2, with no clear D. CDR1 and CDR2 from the germline V gene are SGDLS and YYNGEE. CDR3 size: 13 residues. V was trimmed by 0 bases and J by 7 bases, leaving 7 bases between them. The CDR3 protein is CASSVAHSGELFF. The CDR3 nucleotides read TGTGCCAGCAGCGTAGCACACAGCGGGGAGCTGTTTTTT.